This entry is about one TCR beta chain. These data are taken from a study of OX40 agonist ivuxolimab in advanced cancers. Study background: Patients receiving dose escalation had hepatocellular carcinoma, melanoma, renal cell or head and neck cancer.

V was pared by 3 bases and J by 7 bases, with 7 bases of the junction left unmatched. This CDR3 is built from 15 residues. Per germline, CDR1 KGHSH and CDR2 LQKENI. TCRdb's table, derived via immunoSEQ multiplex PCR, lists solely in-frame clones and lacks some. There are 85,000 to 100,000 clones in the sample; more than 80% occur only once, and approximately 0.22% lies in the top ten. The receptor was isolated from an adult with an advanced solid tumor such as melanoma, head and neck, liver or kidney cancer. Sequenced material: CD4+ or CD8+ T cells sorted from blood, taken in a trial of the OX40 agonist ivuxolimab. The chain couples TRBV18 to TRBJ2-1; 9 bases are shared with TRBD1. CDR3 in amino acids: CASSPPQGAANEQFF. CDR3 sequence (DNA): TGTGCCAGCTCACCCCCACAGGGGGCTGCTAATGAGCAGTTCTTC.